Following are 21 T cell receptor beta chains from one sample sequenced in a study. One entry per CDR3 protein results from TCRdb running MiXCR on the 5' RACE reads. The sample holds 35,000 to 50,000 distinct CDR3 sequences; about a fifth are singletons and the top ten take around 4.5%. The sorted Tregs were CD4+CD25+CD127-/low cells. Material for sequencing was Tregs sorted from a lymph node. The receptors here all came from a female donor with breast cancer.

The genes are TRBV5-1 and TRBJ1-5; D uncertain. There are 15 residues in the CDR3. V shed 0 bases and J shed 2 bases, with 9 bases lying between them. The germline gives CDR1 SGHRS, CDR2 YFSETQ. CDR3 in amino acids: CASSLAGLRNQPQHF. As DNA, the CDR3 is TGCGCCAGCAGCTTGGCCGGGTTACGCAATCAGCCCCAGCATTTT.

Of note for this clonotype: A much larger clone lies a single base off, so this may be a read error. This chain links TRBV6-5 with TRBJ2-2, with D possibly being TRBD1 (6 bases). The CDR3 is 16 amino acids. Germline-derived CDR1 and CDR2 are MNHEY and SVGAGI. The CDR3 here is CASSATSLGDTEELFF. CDR3 nucleotide sequence: TGTGCCAGCAGTGCGACATCCCTAGGGGACACCGAGGAGCTGTTTTTT.

Details on this clonotype: This may be a read error, as it is one base from a much larger clone. The rearrangement uses TRBV10-3 and TRBJ1-5; a weak D match, TRBD1 (6 bases). Germline values: CDR1 ENHRY, CDR2 SYGVKD. This CDR3 is built from 15 residues. The CDR3 here is CAVSEEGVASQPQHF. In DNA, the CDR3 is TGTGCCGTCAGTGAGGAGGGGGTTGCGAGTCAGCCCCAGCATTTT.

This sequence joins TRBV20-1 and TRBJ2-3, with no clear D. The CDR3 sequence is 14 residues long. Germline CDR1 reads DFQATT; CDR2 reads SNEGSKA (reference sequence). V was shortened by 4 bases and J by 4 bases, with 15 bases between the two germline ends. The CDR3 is CSAIPQRPADTQYF. CDR3 nucleotides: TGCAGTGCTATACCCCAGCGCCCCGCAGATACGCAGTATTTT.

This sequence joins TRBV7-6 and TRBJ1-2; D remains unclear. Trimming took off 5 bases at V and 2 bases at J, with 15 bases between the two ends. Germline-derived CDR1 and CDR2 are SGHVS and FNYEAQ. This CDR3 has 15 amino acids. The CDR3 protein is CASSPSATANYGYTF. The CDR3 DNA reads TGTGCCAGCAGCCCCTCGGCGACTGCCAACTATGGCTACACCTTC.

This clonotype was counted only a few times. V usage is TRBV4-1 and J usage is TRBJ2-7; D not resolved. CDR3 length: 13 amino acids. Germline V CDR1 and CDR2: MGHRA, YSYEKL. V lost 0 bases and J lost 4, with 7 bases in between. The CDR3 nucleotides are TGCGCCAGCAGCCAAGAGAACGGGTACGAGCAGTACTTC. Its protein is CASSQENGYEQYF.

This rearrangement joins TRBV3-1 to TRBJ1-6, with D hard to call. The V end lost 3 bases, the J end lost 6 bases, and 12 bases lay between the germline ends. Germline assignment: CDR1 LGHDT and CDR2 YNNKEL (reference sequence). The CDR3 length is 15 residues. The CDR3 DNA reads TGTGCCAGCAGCCAGGGCGAACGCTTTAATTCACCCCTCCACTTT. Its protein product is CASSQGERFNSPLHF.

This clonotype came up many times. This chain joins TRBV7-7 and TRBJ2-2; unclear D gene. The V end was cut by 5 bases, the J end by 4 bases, with 5 bases between. Germline CDR1 and CDR2: SSHAT and FNYEAQ (reference sequence). This CDR3 is built from 12 residues. The CDR3 region is CASSPLTGELFF. The CDR3 DNA reads as TGTGCCAGCAGCCCCCTCACCGGGGAGCTGTTTTTT.

There are many counts of this clonotype. The V gene is TRBV20-1, the J gene TRBJ2-5; 13 bases align to TRBD2. Looked up from germline, CDR1 is DFQATT and CDR2 is SNEGSKA (reference sequence). This CDR3 has 14 residues. Losses at the gene ends were 5 bases for V and 5 bases for J; bases not matched to a gene: 5. Here the CDR3 reads CSAGRTSGSETQYF. CDR3 nucleotides: TGCAGTGCTGGAAGGACTAGCGGGAGCGAGACCCAGTACTTC.

This clonotype has just a few counts. The V gene is TRBV13, the J gene TRBJ2-3, with a tentative D call TRBD2 (6 bases). Germline V gene sequence: CDR1 PRHDT, CDR2 FYEKMQ (reference sequence). V lost 2 bases, J lost 2 bases, and 11 bases lay in between. The CDR3 runs 15 residues. CDR3 sequence reads: CASSLRGLYTDTQYF. For the CDR3, the DNA is TGTGCCAGCAGCTTAAGGGGACTGTACACAGATACGCAGTATTTT.

This clonotype was detected many times. V is TRBV4-1 and J is TRBJ1-1; D ambiguous. The germline V and J ends were trimmed by 6 bases and 1 base, with 12 bases remaining between them. Germline V gives CDR1 MGHRA, CDR2 YSYEKL. CDR3 size: 14 residues. As DNA, the CDR3 is TGCGCCAGCAGACCCTCCGGACGGAACACTGAAGCTTTCTTT. This translates into CASRPSGRNTEAFF.

The chain uses TRBV12-3 or TRBV12-4 and TRBJ2-4, with D possibly TRBD2 on 6 matching bases. The V and J ends lost 3 bases and 0 bases respectively, with 9 bases between them. The CDR3 has 15 residues. Written as DNA, the CDR3 is TGTGCCAGCAGTTTCGTGGGGGGAGCCAAAAACATTCAGTACTTC. This encodes CASSFVGGAKNIQYF.

The V and J genes are TRBV6-2 or TRBV6-3 and TRBJ2-5; tentatively, D is TRBD1 (7 bases). The CDR3 covers 14 residues. Germline CDR1 is MNHEY and CDR2 is SVGEGT. V lost 6 bases and J lost 13, with 24 bases in between. CDR3 residues: CASRTDREEIRLYF. CDR3 DNA: TGTGCCAGCAGAACAGACAGGGAGGAGATTCGGCTGTACTTC.

This clonotype was observed at least ten times. The CDR3 bases are TGTGCCAGCAGTTTAACGGGTTTTAGCACTGAAGCTTTCTTT. Protein product: CASSLTGFSTEAFF. The J gene is TRBJ1-1, the V gene TRBV28; D unclear. V gave up 2 bases and J gave up 4 bases, with 11 bases separating them. The CDR3 has 14 residues. Per germline, CDR1 MDHEN and CDR2 SYDVKM.

In this sample, this clonotype turned up a few times. The chain has TRBV20-1 and TRBJ2-7, with D unresolved. CDR1 DFQATT and CDR2 SNEGSKA come from the germline V gene (reference sequence). The CDR3 contains 11 residues. V was pared by 2 bases and J by 3 bases, with 5 bases between. CDR3 residues: CSARRFYEQYF. CDR3 sequence (DNA): TGCAGTGCTAGAAGGTTCTACGAGCAGTACTTC.

Worth noting for this clonotype: This may be a read error: a much more frequent sequence differs by one nucleotide. V usage is TRBV18 and J usage is TRBJ2-5, with 7 bases identical to TRBD2. This CDR3 contains 14 residues. CDR1 is KGHSH, CDR2 LQKENI, per germline. The CDR3 sequence: CTSSINGGSETQYF. Here the CDR3 DNA reads TGTACCAGCTCAATCAACGGCGGGAGTGAGACCCAGTACTTC. The whole variable domain, filled in from reference TRBV18 and TRBJ2-5, reads NAGVMQNPRHLVRRRGQEARLRCSPMKGHSHVYWYRQLPEEGLKFMVYLQKENIIDESGMPKERFSAEFPKEGPSILRIQQVVRGDSAAYFCTSSINGGSETQYFGPGTRLLVL.

There are many counts of this clonotype. DNA for the CDR3: TGCAGCGTTGAAGGTCCGGGATACTACGAGCAGTACTTC. Translation: CSVEGPGYYEQYF. The chain uses TRBV29-1 and TRBJ2-7; D might be TRBD2 (5 bases). In germline, CDR1 is SQVTM, CDR2 ANQGSEA. The germline V and J ends were trimmed by 1 base and 3 bases, with 10 bases remaining between them. There are 13 residues in the CDR3.

Worth noting for this clonotype: A read error may explain this, as a much larger clone is one base away. The gene calls are TRBV7-2 and TRBJ1-5; D may be TRBD1 (5 bases). The CDR3 is made up of 15 amino acids. The germline CDR1 and CDR2 sequences are SGHTA and FQGNSA. The CDR3 sequence: CAGSPKAGTYQPQHF. The CDR3 nucleotides are TGTGCCGGCAGCCCCAAGGCAGGGACCTATCAGCCCCAGCATTTT.

The rearrangement joins TRBV15 to TRBJ2-2; D call uncertain. Between the trimmed V and J ends, which lost 4 bases and 10 bases, there was a span of 13 bases. The CDR3 totals 13 residues. Germline CDR1 reads LNHNV; CDR2 reads YYDKDF (reference sequence). This CDR3 is CATSTASRTELFF. The CDR3 bases are TGTGCCACCAGCACCGCATCACGGACGGAGCTGTTTTTT.

This clonotype has more than one count but fewer than ten. The CDR3, as DNA: TGTGCCAGCGGACGGACAGGGTATCAGCCCCAGCATTTT. Its protein is CASGRTGYQPQHF. The V call is TRBV12-3 or TRBV12-4, the J call TRBJ1-5; the match to TRBD1 covers 8 bases. CDR3 size: 13 residues. J was trimmed by 5 bases and V by 8 bases; bases with no gene match: 5.

About this clonotype itself: A read error may be the cause here, since a much bigger clone is one base away. Likely a read error: the CDR3 ends without its conserved phenylalanine or tryptophan. The V gene is TRBV7-2, the J gene TRBJ2-3, with D maybe TRBD1 (6 bases). Germline CDR1 SGHTA, CDR2 FQGNSA. Trimming took 4 bases from V and 0 from J, leaving 14 bases between them. The CDR3 covers 16 residues. The CDR3 loop reads CASSSNRVRSTDTQYS. As DNA, the CDR3 is TGTGCCAGCAGCTCCAACAGGGTGCGAAGCACAGATACGCAGTATTCT.